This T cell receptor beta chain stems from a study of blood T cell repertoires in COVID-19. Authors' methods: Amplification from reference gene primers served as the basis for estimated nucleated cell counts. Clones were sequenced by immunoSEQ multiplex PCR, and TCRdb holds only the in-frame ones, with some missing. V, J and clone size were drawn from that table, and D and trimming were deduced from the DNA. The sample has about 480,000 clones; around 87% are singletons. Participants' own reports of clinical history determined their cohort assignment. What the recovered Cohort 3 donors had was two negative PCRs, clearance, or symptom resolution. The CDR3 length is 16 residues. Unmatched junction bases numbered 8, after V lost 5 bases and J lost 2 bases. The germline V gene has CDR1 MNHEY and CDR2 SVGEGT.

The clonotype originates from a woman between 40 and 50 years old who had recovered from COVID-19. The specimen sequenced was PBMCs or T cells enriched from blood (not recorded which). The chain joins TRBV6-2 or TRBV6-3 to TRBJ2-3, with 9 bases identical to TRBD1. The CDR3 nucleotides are TGTGCCAGCAGTCTCCCCGGGACAGGGCCCACAGATACGCAGTATTTT. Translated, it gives CASSLPGTGPTDTQYF.